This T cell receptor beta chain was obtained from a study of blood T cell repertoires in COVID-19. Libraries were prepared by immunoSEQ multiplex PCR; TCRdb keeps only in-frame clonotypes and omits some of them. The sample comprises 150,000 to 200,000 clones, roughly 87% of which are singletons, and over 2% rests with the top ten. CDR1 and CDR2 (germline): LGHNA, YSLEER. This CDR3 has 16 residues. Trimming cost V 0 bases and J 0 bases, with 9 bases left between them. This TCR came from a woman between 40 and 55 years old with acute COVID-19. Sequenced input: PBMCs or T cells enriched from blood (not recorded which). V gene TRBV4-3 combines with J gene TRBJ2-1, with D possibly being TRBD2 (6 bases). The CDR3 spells CASSQESAGSYNEQFF. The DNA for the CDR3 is TGCGCCAGCAGCCAAGAGTCAGCGGGCTCCTACAATGAGCAGTTCTTC.